This T cell receptor (beta chain) was recorded in a study of blood T cell repertoires in COVID-19. Study in general: The United States, Italy and Spain supplied acute and convalescent COVID-19 samples.

Libraries were prepared by immunoSEQ multiplex PCR; TCRdb keeps only in-frame clonotypes and omits some of them. The table includes under 350,000 clones, around 89% detected once. The germline V and J ends were trimmed by 5 bases and 11 bases, with 15 bases remaining between them. Germline loops: CDR1 SNHLY, CDR2 FYNNEI. This CDR3 is 12 amino acids long. The rearrangement joins TRBV2 to TRBJ1-1, with D uncertain. Sequenced: peripheral blood. The TCR comes from a man aged 35-49 years with acute or convalescent COVID-19. The CDR3 reads CASSPPSSPAFF. The CDR3 DNA is TGTGCCAGCAGTCCTCCCAGTTCTCCCGCTTTCTTT.